The entry below describes one TCR beta chain. The antigen remains unidentified. The data are from a study of Ad26.COV2.S vaccination and SARS-CoV-2 variants. In the study overall: Sample donor was a member of the COV1001 Ad26.COV2.S trial arm. The vaccine Ad26.COV2.S was put into the muscle once, or twice with 56 days between.

The CDR3 contains 17 residues. From germline, CDR1 is SGHTA and CDR2 FQGNSA. The junction had 14 bases not matched to a gene; V was cut back by 5 bases and J by 6 bases. Notes on the study in general: People who got the vaccine or the placebo had similar non-spike TCR breadth. Reported post-vaccination CD8+ and CD4+ T cell responses to spike showed substantial breadth.

This table comes from immunoSEQ multiplex PCR, and its TCRdb copy is limited to in-frame clones, with some not included. The table records about 350,000 clones, approximately 90% of them present only once. The treatment was: 15 to 20 received Ad26.COV2.S at low or high dose, single or two shots; several received placebo; per-sample allocation not given. Sampling took place 63 days after the first vaccine or placebo injection. The chain uses TRBV7-2 and TRBJ2-1; 9 positions agree with TRBD2. This clonotype was obtained from a person between 18 and 60 years old who received the Ad26.COV2.S COVID-19 vaccine or a placebo. The sequencing used peripheral blood, collected in a trial of Ad26.COV2.S vaccine versus placebo. The CDR3, as DNA: TGTGCCAGCAGCAGGAGTGGGACAGCGGGGGGTTTCAATGAGCAGTTCTTC. It encodes CASSRSGTAGGFNEQFF. Together with reference TRBV7-2 and TRBJ2-1, the CDR3 gives the full variable domain: GAGVSQSPSNKVTEKGKDVELRCDPISGHTALYWYRQSLGQGLEFLIYFQGNSAPDKSGLPSDRFSAERTGGSVSTLTIQRTQQEDSAVYLCASSRSGTAGGFNEQFFGPGTRLTVL.